Detailed here is one TCR beta chain. The antigen remains undetermined. The data were taken from a study of T cells in localized non-small cell lung cancer. Sequenced by immunoSEQ multiplex PCR; TCRdb stores in-frame clones only, minus some. The profile shows tens of thousands of clones, under 95% of them singletons. General study results and limits: There were a median around 57 of the top 100 tumor clones appearing in adjacent lung. Blood T cell density predicted longer survival; adjacent-lung clonality, shorter. Sequencing covered just one tumor region, so heterogeneity cannot be ruled out.

The CDR3 covers 16 residues. The germline gives CDR1 SGDLS, CDR2 YYNGEE. V trimming: 5 bases; J trimming: 4 bases; junction bases outside the gene matches: 12. Sequences were derived from peripheral blood, sampled before any cancer treatment. The sequence came from an older female donor with stage II squamous cell lung carcinoma. The chain employs TRBV9 and TRBJ1-3; 7 positions agree with TRBD1. This CDR3 reads CASSERGQLIGNTIYF. CDR3 DNA: TGTGCCAGCAGTGAAAGGGGACAGTTAATCGGAAACACCATATATTTT.